The clone carrying this T cell receptor beta chain has a count of ten or more. Its antigen is undetermined. MiXCR was run by TCRdb on the multiplex PCR reads, yielding one entry per CDR3 protein. Among approximately 280,000 distinct CDR3 sequences listed, about 33% were seen once. Breast cancer patients provided tissue from their axillary draining lymph nodes. The entry originates in a study of breast tumors, draining lymph nodes, adjacent tissues. Study conclusions and caveats: Compared with basal-like, luminal-like tumors shared significantly more repertoire with nontumor tissue. Tumor T cell lymph node origin was a supported hypothesis, not proven. Data fit most tumor T cells coming from lymph node, expanding in tumor. Tumor TCR diversity was below lymph nodes but above nontumor tissue.

The CDR3 contains 12 residues. Per the germline V gene, CDR1 is MNHNY and CDR2 is SVGAGI (reference sequence). V was pared by 0 bases and J by 9 bases, with 6 bases between. Sequencing was done on a sample of axillary lymph node tissue. The origin of this receptor is a female donor with breast cancer. Some clones in this sample may be carry-over from other donors' samples. The rearrangement uses TRBV6-6 and TRBJ2-1; D unresolved. CDR3 sequence: CASSYSWSEQFF. In DNA form, the CDR3 reads TGTGCCAGCAGTTACTCCTGGAGTGAGCAGTTCTTC.